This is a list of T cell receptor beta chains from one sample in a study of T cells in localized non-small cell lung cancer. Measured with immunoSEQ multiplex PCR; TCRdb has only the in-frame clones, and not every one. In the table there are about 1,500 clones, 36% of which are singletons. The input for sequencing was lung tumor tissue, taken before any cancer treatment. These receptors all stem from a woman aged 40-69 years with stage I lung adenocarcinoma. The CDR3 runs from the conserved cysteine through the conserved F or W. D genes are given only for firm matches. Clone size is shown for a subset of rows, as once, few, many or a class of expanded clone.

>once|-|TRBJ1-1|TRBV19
CASSISQENTEAFF
TGTGCCAGTAGTATTTCCCAGGAGAACACTGAAGCTTTCTTT
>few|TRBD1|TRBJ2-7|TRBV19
CASSTRQGGGYEQYF
TGTGCCAGTAGTACCCGACAGGGCGGCGGCTACGAGCAGTACTTC
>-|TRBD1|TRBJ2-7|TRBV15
CATSSEGTGLYEQYF
TGTGCCACCAGCAGTGAGGGGACAGGGCTCTACGAGCAGTACTTC
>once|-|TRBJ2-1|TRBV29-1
CSVVMGNNEQFF
TGCAGCGTTGTCATGGGGAACAATGAGCAGTTCTTC
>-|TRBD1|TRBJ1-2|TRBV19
CASSSTGAANYGYTF
TGTGCCAGTAGCAGCACAGGGGCAGCTAACTATGGCTACACCTTC
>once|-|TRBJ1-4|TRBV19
CASTTSGRATNEKLFF
TGTGCCAGTACCACGAGTGGCAGGGCAACTAATGAAAAACTGTTTTTT
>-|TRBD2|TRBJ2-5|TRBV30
CAWTASGGTVEETQYF
TGTGCCTGGACGGCTAGCGGGGGGACGGTCGAAGAGACCCAGTACTTC
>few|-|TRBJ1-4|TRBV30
CAWSVQGLGGEKLFF
TGTGCCTGGAGTGTACAGGGACTAGGAGGCGAAAAACTGTTTTTT
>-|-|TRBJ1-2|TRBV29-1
CSGGQEGDGYTF
TGCAGCGGTGGGCAGGAGGGCGATGGCTACACCTTC
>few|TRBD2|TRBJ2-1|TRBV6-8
CATLKTGGSYNEQFF
TGTGCCACCTTAAAAACGGGGGGCTCCTACAATGAGCAGTTCTTC
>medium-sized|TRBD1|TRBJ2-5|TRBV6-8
CASTRTGNGQETQYF
TGTGCCAGCACACGGACAGGGAATGGCCAAGAGACCCAGTACTTC
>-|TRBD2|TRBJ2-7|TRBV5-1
CASNLGLAGAAYEQYF
TGCGCCAGCAACCTGGGACTAGCGGGAGCGGCCTACGAGCAGTACTTC